This T cell receptor beta chain was recovered during a study of radiotherapy plus CTLA-4 blockade in lung cancer. Method: immunoSEQ multiplex PCR; TCRdb's copy keeps in-frame clones and lacks some. The sample yields 15,000 or so clones, roughly two thirds seen once. Germline CDR1 and CDR2: MGHDK and SYGVNS. V lost 4 bases, J lost 0 bases, and 2 bases stayed unmatched. The CDR3 is 15 residues long. As regards this clone: Its antigen is as yet unknown.

General study findings and limits: Clones of tumor-derived TCRs expanded in blood after radiotherapy plus ipilimumab.

The rearrangement uses TRBV25-1 and TRBJ2-2; 7 bases are shared with TRBD1. The clonotype originates from a human donor with non-small cell lung cancer whose response to radiotherapy plus ipilimumab could not be evaluated. Specimen: peripheral blood, collected from a patient treated with radiotherapy plus ipilimumab. CDR3: CASSGGTANTGELFF. Here the CDR3 DNA reads TGTGCCAGCAGTGGAGGGACAGCGAACACCGGGGAGCTGTTTTTT.